This TCR beta chain appears in the sequencing data of a study of T cells after yellow fever vaccination. Turning to the study itself: SMART-Seq v4 Ultra Low Input prepared libraries from low-cell fractions.

Overall study results and limits: Booster sampling recovered most clones from primary vaccination (96% CD4, roughly 88% CD8).

This clonotype was seen a few times. Trimming removed 5 bases from V and 7 bases from J, with 20 bases in between. The germline V gene has CDR1 SGHVS and CDR2 FNYEAQ. This CDR3 has 15 amino acids. UMIs and a universal primer site were added when TCR cDNA was made by 5'RACE template switching. Via MiXCR, TCRdb re-called the 5' RACE reads, giving one row per CDR3 protein. The repertoire includes about 85,000 distinct CDR3 sequences, 10% to 15% of them detected once, and 20% to 25% sits in the top ten. The V and J genes are TRBV7-6 and TRBJ2-5, with a weak D call TRBD2 (7 bases). The material was CD8+ T cells not binding an NS4B(214-222) dextramer, sorted from PBMCs, obtained approximately 22 days after the first yellow fever vaccination. The receptor comes from a young man who received the YFV17D yellow fever vaccine. The CDR3 coding sequence is TGTGCCAGCAGCCAGCGGGACACCCAGTTTAGGACCCAGTACTTC. Protein product: CASSQRDTQFRTQYF.